These 13 T cell receptor beta chains share one sample of origin, sequenced in a study of cytomegalovirus exposure and HLA in healthy donors. PCR amplification relied on 60 Vbeta primers (plus 13 Jbeta primers). Measured with immunoSEQ multiplex PCR; TCRdb has only the in-frame clones, and not every one. The table has 35,000 to 45,000 clones, roughly 79% seen once. Sequenced material: PBMCs. These receptor sequences come from a woman between 40 and 50 years old in good health and CMV-seronegative.

The chain links TRBV6-1 to TRBJ2-2, with D unclear. This CDR3 contains 16 residues. V lost 4 bases and J 1 base, leaving 13 bases between the germline ends. Germline assignment: CDR1 MNHNS and CDR2 SASEGT. This CDR3 reads CASSVTPLGNTGELFF. CDR3 bases: TGTGCCAGCAGTGTTACTCCGCTCGGGAACACCGGGGAGCTGTTTTTT.

The chain carries TRBV19 and TRBJ1-1; D may be TRBD1 (5 bases). V lost 7 bases and J 4 bases, leaving 19 bases between the germline ends. The CDR3 contains 15 residues. Germline CDR1 reads LNHDA; CDR2 reads SQIVND (reference sequence). Here the CDR3 DNA reads TGTGCCAGTATCCTTAGGACACAAAGGGGCACTGAAGCTTTCTTT. It codes for CASILRTQRGTEAFF.

The V and J genes are TRBV9 and TRBJ1-4, with 8 bases that match TRBD1. CDR1 SGDLS and CDR2 YYNGEE come from the germline V gene. The CDR3 length is 16 residues. V shed 0 bases, J shed 8 bases, and the junction held 9 bases outside the gene matches. The CDR3 region has the DNA TGTGCCAGCAGCGTAGCCCCACAGGGGGTTGGCGAAAAACTGTTTTTT. It encodes CASSVAPQGVGEKLFF.

The table lists this clone with a few counts. CDR3 protein: CASSPQDRGAGNTIYF. The DNA for the CDR3 is TGTGCCAGCAGCCCCCAGGACAGGGGCGCTGGAAACACCATATATTTT. This chain uses TRBV7-2 with TRBJ1-3, with 9 bases identical to TRBD1. The CDR3 runs 16 residues. V lost 5 bases, J lost 2 bases, and 7 bases stayed unmatched. Germline V gene lookup returns CDR1 SGHTA and CDR2 FQGNSA.

The rearrangement links TRBV16 to TRBJ1-4, with TRBD1 matching 8 bases. The CDR3 is made up of 16 amino acids. Germline V gene lookup returns CDR1 KGHSY and CDR2 FQNENV. The V gene end was trimmed by 4 bases and the J gene end by 0 bases; junction bases not matched to a gene: 4. This chain's CDR3 is CASSRRQGTTNEKLFF. The CDR3 DNA reads TGTGCCAGCAGCCGAAGACAGGGGACAACTAATGAAAAACTGTTTTTT.

The genes are TRBV7-9 and TRBJ1-2; 11 positions match TRBD1. The CDR3 length is 15 residues. CDR1 is SEHNR, CDR2 FQNEAQ, per germline (reference sequence). The V segment lost 5 bases and the J segment 5 bases; nucleotides outside the gene matches: 7. This chain's CDR3 is CASSRTGGREYGYTF. The CDR3 DNA reads TGTGCCAGCAGCCGGACAGGGGGCAGAGAGTATGGCTACACCTTC.

This clone was counted a single time. V and J are TRBV4-1 and TRBJ2-1; D possibly corresponds to TRBD2 (5 bases). V was shortened by 8 bases and J by 8 bases, with 16 bases between the two germline ends. The CDR3 runs 13 residues. Germline V gives CDR1 MGHRA, CDR2 YSYEKL. The CDR3 protein is CASPLRGHDEQFF. The DNA for the CDR3 is TGCGCCAGCCCGCTTCGGGGTCACGATGAGCAGTTCTTC.

The chain links TRBV5-1 to TRBJ1-3; 9 bases agree with TRBD1. The trim removed 2 bases at V and 0 bases at J, leaving 6 bases unmatched. The CDR3 length is 17 residues. Germline CDR1 SGHRS, CDR2 YFSETQ. The CDR3 nucleotides are TGCGCCAGCAGCTTAGCGACAGGGGGTTCCTCTGGAAACACCATATATTTT. Its translation: CASSLATGGSSGNTIYF.

The J gene is TRBJ1-5, the V gene TRBV4-3; perhaps TRBD1 as D (5 bases). CDR1 is LGHNA, CDR2 YSLEER, per germline. Trimming took off 0 bases at V and 7 bases at J, with 16 bases between the two ends. The length of the CDR3 is 16 residues. CDR3 DNA: TGCGCCAGCAGCCAAGAAAGGGGTCAGTTCGGACAGCCCCAGCATTTT. It codes for CASSQERGQFGQPQHF.

The rearrangement links TRBV19 to TRBJ1-5; no clear D gene. The CDR3 sequence is 12 residues long. V lost 5 bases to trimming and J lost 2 bases, with 4 bases between them. Germline loops: CDR1 LNHDA, CDR2 SQIVND (reference sequence). CDR3: CASSQGNQPQHF. The CDR3 DNA follows: TGTGCCAGTAGTCAGGGCAATCAGCCCCAGCATTTT.

The chain links TRBV7-8 to TRBJ2-5; 7 nucleotides line up with TRBD1. This CDR3 is built from 14 residues. The junction had 7 bases not matched to a gene; V was cut back by 5 bases and J by 4 bases. Germline values: CDR1 SGHVS, CDR2 FQNEAQ. The CDR3 region has the DNA TGTGCCAGCAGCCCAGGGGGAATGGCAGAGACCCAGTACTTC. The encoded protein is CASSPGGMAETQYF.

The chain combines TRBV18 with TRBJ1-6, with D tentatively TRBD1 (6 bases). CDR3 length equals 14 residues. Looked up from germline, CDR1 is KGHSH and CDR2 is LQKENI. The V and J ends lost 2 bases and 9 bases respectively, with 11 bases between them. CDR3 residues: CASSPDRLGSPLHF. The CDR3 DNA follows: TGTGCCAGCTCACCAGACAGGTTGGGTTCACCCCTCCACTTT.

As DNA, the CDR3 is TGCAGCGTTGGAGGAGACACAGATACGCAGTATTTT. It specifies CSVGGDTDTQYF. The chain uses TRBV29-1 and TRBJ2-3; D is uncertain. With 4 bases removed from V and 2 bases from J, the gap between germline ends came to 7 bases. The CDR3 sequence is 12 residues long. The germline V gene encodes CDR1 SQVTM and CDR2 ANQGSEA.